This TCR beta chain came from a study of memory CD8 T cells in hepatitis C reinfection. Study at large: HCV reinfection meant a positive HCV RNA test after two negative tests at least 60 days apart.

Sample time point: pre-reinfection, 55 to 20 weeks before reinfection detection. No in vitro expansion preceded TCR sequencing of the sorted cells. The Montreal HEPCO cohort supplied donors who inject drugs. Total naive CD8 T cells were sorted as viable CD3+ CD8+ CD45RO- cells from a couple of donors. There are 13 residues in the CDR3. Germline values: CDR1 MNHEY, CDR2 SVGAGI. V was clipped by 7 bases and J by 6 bases, with 13 bases between them. Sequencing was performed with immunoSEQ multiplex PCR; in TCRdb, only in-frame clones are kept and a portion is missing. The sample includes 6,000 or so clones, around 89% seen only once; the top ten take 20% to 25%.

The origin of this receptor is a man aged 45-65 years with hepatitis C virus infection. This rearrangement joins TRBV6-5 to TRBJ1-5; tentatively, D is TRBD1 (6 bases). The sample consisted of naive CD8+ T cells sorted from blood. The CDR3 sequence is CASNGGRSQPQHF. CDR3 in DNA: TGTGCCAGCAACGGGGGGCGCAGTCAGCCCCAGCATTTT.